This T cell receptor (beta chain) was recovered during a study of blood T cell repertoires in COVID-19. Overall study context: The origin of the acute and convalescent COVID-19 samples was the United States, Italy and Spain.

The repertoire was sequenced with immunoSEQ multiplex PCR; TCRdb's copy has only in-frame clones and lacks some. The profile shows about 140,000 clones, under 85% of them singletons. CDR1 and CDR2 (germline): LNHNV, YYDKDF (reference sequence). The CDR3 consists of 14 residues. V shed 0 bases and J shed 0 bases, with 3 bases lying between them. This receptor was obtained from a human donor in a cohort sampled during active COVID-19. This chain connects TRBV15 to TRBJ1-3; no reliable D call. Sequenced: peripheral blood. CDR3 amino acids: CATSREYSGNTIYF. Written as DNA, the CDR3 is TGTGCCACCAGCAGAGAGTACTCTGGAAACACCATATATTTT.